Listed below are T cell receptor beta chains from one sample, sequenced in a study of blood T cells in healthy people across ages. Each CDR3 protein gets one entry after TCRdb re-called the 5' RACE reads with MiXCR. The sample shows approximately 800,000 distinct CDR3 sequences, about 25% of them seen only once. These data also formed part of another study, on T cells of mothers and their children.

Sequencing used blood. All receptors derive from a boy aged 10-17 years in good health. Each CDR3 is given with its conserved first and last residue. Each record gives: V gene, clone size, D gene, J gene, CDR3 protein, CDR3 DNA. A D gene is named only where the DNA matches it firmly. Some rows have no size entry. The others give once, few or many, or a class for an expanded clone.

V: TRBV28
size: many
D: -
J: TRBJ2-5
CDR3: CASSFRLQETQYF
DNA: TGTGCCAGCAGTTTTCGGCTCCAAGAGACCCAGTACTTC

V: TRBV9
size: -
D: TRBD2
J: TRBJ2-2
CDR3: CASSVLPSGGAGELFF
DNA: TGTGCCAGCAGCGTACTCCCTAGCGGGGGAGCCGGGGAGCTGTTTTTT

V: TRBV11-2
size: -
D: TRBD2
J: TRBJ2-2
CDR3: CASSGIAGFTGELFF
DNA: TGTGCCAGCAGTGGGATAGCGGGATTCACCGGGGAGCTGTTTTTT

V: TRBV7-2
size: few
D: TRBD2
J: TRBJ2-2
CDR3: CASSSNLAGGNTGELFF
DNA: TGTGCCAGCAGCTCGAATCTAGCGGGGGGCAACACCGGGGAGCTGTTTTTT

V: TRBV12-3/TRBV12-4
size: many
D: -
J: TRBJ2-5
CDR3: CASNPGAQETQYF
DNA: TGTGCCAGCAACCCAGGGGCCCAAGAGACCCAGTACTTC

V: TRBV21-1
size: few
D: -
J: TRBJ2-2
CDR3: CASSWDRHLDTGELFF
DNA: TGTGCCAGCAGCTGGGACCGGCACCTGGACACCGGGGAGCTGTTTTTT

V: TRBV6-2/TRBV6-3
size: few
D: TRBD1
J: TRBJ2-3
CDR3: CASSQPGQGHHTQYF
DNA: TGTGCCAGCAGCCAGCCGGGACAGGGACACCATACGCAGTATTTT

V: TRBV20-1
size: many
D: TRBD2
J: TRBJ2-5
CDR3: CSAKAGGNQETQYF
DNA: TGCAGTGCCAAGGCGGGGGGAAACCAAGAGACCCAGTACTTC

V: TRBV7-9
size: few
D: -
J: TRBJ1-2
CDR3: CASSLDKVYGYTF
DNA: TGTGCCAGCAGCTTAGATAAGGTCTATGGCTACACCTTC

V: TRBV18
size: -
D: -
J: TRBJ2-7
CDR3: CASSPVPQEWGEQYF
DNA: TGTGCCAGCTCACCGGTGCCTCAGGAATGGGGTGAGCAGTACTTC

V: TRBV20-1
size: many
D: -
J: TRBJ2-7
CDR3: CSARDTSYEQYF
DNA: TGCAGCGCCCGGGACACTTCCTACGAGCAGTACTTC

V: TRBV6-5
size: many
D: -
J: TRBJ1-1
CDR3: CASSITDNTEAFF
DNA: TGTGCCAGCAGTATCACCGACAACACTGAAGCTTTCTTT

V: TRBV6-8
size: -
D: -
J: TRBJ2-6
CDR3: CASSDDRGTRFGANVLTF
DNA: TGTGCCAGCAGCGACGACAGGGGGACTAGGTTTGGGGCCAACGTCCTGACTTTC

V: TRBV30
size: -
D: -
J: TRBJ1-4
CDR3: CAWSPRGAKLFF
DNA: TGTGCCTGGAGTCCCCGGGGGGCAAAACTGTTTTTT

V: TRBV4-3
size: -
D: TRBD2
J: TRBJ2-1
CDR3: CASSQGTWGLEDNEQFF
DNA: TGCGCCAGCAGCCAAGGGACCTGGGGACTAGAGGACAATGAGCAGTTCTTC

V: TRBV7-2
size: -
D: -
J: TRBJ1-1
CDR3: CASSLVHRDTEAFF
DNA: TGTGCCAGCAGCTTAGTTCACAGAGACACTGAAGCTTTCTTT

V: TRBV6-5
size: -
D: TRBD2
J: TRBJ2-7
CDR3: CAAGEGPRSYEQYF
DNA: TGTGCCGCCGGGGAGGGGCCCCGCTCCTACGAGCAGTACTTC

V: TRBV28
size: -
D: -
J: TRBJ1-1
CDR3: CASEEGPNTEAFF
DNA: TGTGCCAGCGAAGAGGGCCCGAACACTGAAGCTTTCTTT

V: TRBV28
size: -
D: -
J: TRBJ2-7
CDR3: CASSLFPGGQTSYEQYF
DNA: TGTGCCAGCAGTTTATTCCCTGGAGGACAGACCTCCTACGAGCAGTACTTC

V: TRBV20-1
size: few
D: -
J: TRBJ1-5
CDR3: CSASFLGAGSNQPQHF
DNA: TGCAGTGCTAGTTTTTTAGGGGCAGGGAGCAATCAGCCCCAGCATTTT

V: TRBV5-4
size: -
D: -
J: TRBJ2-5
CDR3: CASSTYAYSKYF
DNA: TGTGCCAGCAGCACATACGCGTATTCGAAGTACTTC

V: TRBV4-3
size: -
D: -
J: TRBJ2-1
CDR3: CASSQEFSGYNEQFF
DNA: TGCGCCAGCAGCCAAGAGTTCAGCGGCTACAATGAGCAGTTCTTC

V: TRBV29-1
size: -
D: TRBD1
J: TRBJ2-5
CDR3: CGVEGQGVQTQYF
DNA: TGCGGCGTCGAGGGACAGGGGGTACAGACCCAGTACTTC

V: TRBV15
size: -
D: -
J: TRBJ2-2
CDR3: CATSREDTGELFF
DNA: TGTGCCACCAGCAGAGAAGACACCGGGGAGCTGTTTTTT

V: TRBV20-1
size: -
D: -
J: TRBJ1-2
CDR3: CSASTRIDGYTF
DNA: TGCAGTGCTTCGACAAGGATAGATGGCTACACCTTC

V: TRBV4-2
size: few
D: -
J: TRBJ2-7
CDR3: CASSQDPDSYEQYF
DNA: TGTGCCAGCAGCCAAGACCCGGATTCCTACGAGCAGTACTTC

V: TRBV7-2
size: few
D: -
J: TRBJ2-3
CDR3: CASSLLGLSTDTQYF
DNA: TGTGCCAGCAGCTTATTGGGACTGAGCACAGATACGCAGTATTTT

V: TRBV7-3
size: few
D: -
J: TRBJ1-1
CDR3: CASSSEQGQNTEAFF
DNA: TGTGCCAGCAGCTCGGAACAGGGTCAGAACACTGAAGCTTTCTTT

V: TRBV9
size: -
D: TRBD2
J: TRBJ2-5
CDR3: CASSSGGSGGKETQYF
DNA: TGTGCCAGCAGCTCCGGGGGTAGCGGGGGGAAAGAGACCCAGTACTTC

V: TRBV28
size: -
D: -
J: TRBJ1-1
CDR3: CASSLSAGQAFF
DNA: TGTGCCAGCAGTTTATCTGCCGGGCAAGCTTTCTTT

V: TRBV5-4
size: few
D: TRBD1
J: TRBJ1-1
CDR3: CASSPGGAQGDTEAFF
DNA: TGTGCCAGCAGCCCGGGAGGGGCCCAGGGGGACACTGAAGCTTTCTTT

V: TRBV10-3
size: few
D: TRBD2
J: TRBJ2-5
CDR3: CAIREAGEQETQYF
DNA: TGTGCCATCAGGGAGGCGGGGGAACAAGAGACCCAGTACTTC

V: TRBV12-3/TRBV12-4
size: few
D: -
J: TRBJ2-7
CDR3: CASSLSAGGPTYEQYF
DNA: TGTGCCAGCAGTTTAAGCGCCGGGGGACCCACCTACGAGCAGTACTTC

V: TRBV20-1
size: once
D: -
J: TRBJ2-3
CDR3: CSARKGKADTQYF
DNA: TGCAGTGCTAGGAAGGGGAAGGCCGATACGCAGTATTTT

V: TRBV6-2/TRBV6-3
size: -
D: -
J: TRBJ2-7
CDR3: CASTQSRYEQYF
DNA: TGTGCCAGCACGCAAAGTCGCTACGAGCAGTACTTC

V: TRBV2
size: -
D: -
J: TRBJ2-7
CDR3: CASIQGQYEQYF
DNA: TGTGCCAGCATCCAGGGGCAATACGAGCAGTACTTC

V: TRBV7-3
size: -
D: -
J: TRBJ2-2
CDR3: CASSLTGDDGELFF
DNA: TGTGCCAGCAGCTTAACAGGGGATGACGGGGAGCTGTTTTTT

V: TRBV10-2
size: few
D: TRBD2
J: TRBJ2-1
CDR3: CASSEHPSGTGSYNEQFF
DNA: TGCGCCAGCAGTGAGCATCCTAGCGGGACCGGCTCCTACAATGAGCAGTTCTTC

V: TRBV7-2
size: -
D: -
J: TRBJ1-2
CDR3: CASSPELGLAYGYTF
DNA: TGTGCCAGCAGCCCAGAACTGGGGCTGGCGTACGGCTACACCTTC

V: TRBV7-2
size: -
D: -
J: TRBJ1-1
CDR3: CASSLNPYTEAFF
DNA: TGTGCCAGCAGCTTAAACCCATACACTGAAGCTTTCTTT

V: TRBV4-1
size: few
D: -
J: TRBJ2-7
CDR3: CASSRALRDGEQYF
DNA: TGCGCCAGCAGCCGGGCTCTTCGGGACGGCGAGCAGTACTTC

V: TRBV4-3
size: -
D: -
J: TRBJ2-5
CDR3: CASSQNGPDLIWGPETQYF
DNA: TGCGCCAGCAGCCAGAATGGGCCGGACTTAATTTGGGGGCCAGAGACCCAGTACTTC

V: TRBV6-2/TRBV6-3
size: -
D: -
J: TRBJ2-1
CDR3: CGSGTYNEQFF
DNA: TGTGGAAGCGGAACCTACAATGAGCAGTTCTTC

V: TRBV6-6
size: few
D: -
J: TRBJ1-5
CDR3: CASSYSTGSDGPQHF
DNA: TGTGCCAGCAGTTACTCGACTGGGAGCGATGGGCCCCAGCATTTT

V: TRBV7-3
size: few
D: -
J: TRBJ2-7
CDR3: CASSLAGMGEQYF
DNA: TGTGCCAGCAGCTTAGCAGGAATGGGGGAGCAGTACTTC

V: TRBV14
size: -
D: TRBD1
J: TRBJ2-5
CDR3: CASSPPGQGWAETQYF
DNA: TGTGCCAGCAGCCCGCCGGGACAGGGGTGGGCAGAGACCCAGTACTTC

V: TRBV7-6
size: -
D: -
J: TRBJ2-2
CDR3: CASSPEAFANTGELFF
DNA: TGTGCCAGCAGCCCTGAGGCGTTCGCGAACACCGGGGAGCTGTTTTTT

V: TRBV7-9
size: -
D: -
J: TRBJ2-7
CDR3: CASRDRDHPYEQYF
DNA: TGTGCCAGCAGGGACCGAGACCATCCCTACGAGCAGTACTTC

V: TRBV5-1
size: -
D: -
J: TRBJ2-5
CDR3: CASSSTGRRPETQYF
DNA: TGCGCCAGCAGCTCAACAGGGAGGCGTCCAGAGACCCAGTACTTC

V: TRBV6-5
size: -
D: TRBD2
J: TRBJ2-1
CDR3: CASSSLAGAGTYNEQFF
DNA: TGTGCCAGCAGTTCATTAGCGGGGGCTGGTACCTACAATGAGCAGTTCTTC